These 23 T cell receptor beta chains were all obtained from the same sample, sequenced in a study of blood T cell repertoires in COVID-19. The repertoire was sequenced with immunoSEQ multiplex PCR; TCRdb's copy has only in-frame clones and lacks some. The sample lists about 400,000 clones; about 88% were seen once. Sequenced input: peripheral blood. These receptors all come from a human donor in a cohort sampled during active COVID-19.

The chain has TRBV15 and TRBJ2-1, with TRBD2 matching 9 bases. V gave up 1 base and J gave up 6 bases; unmatched junction bases: 10. Germline V gene sequence: CDR1 LNHNV, CDR2 YYDKDF (reference sequence). CDR3 length: 17 residues. CDR3 amino acids: CATSRVWGGRGPNEQFF. CDR3 sequence (DNA): TGTGCCACCAGCAGAGTGTGGGGCGGGAGGGGCCCCAATGAGCAGTTCTTC.

This chain links TRBV28 with TRBJ2-3, with a possible D match to TRBD1 (6 bases). V lost 4 bases, J lost 0 bases, and 8 bases lay in between. This CDR3 comprises 14 residues. Germline-derived CDR1 and CDR2 are MDHEN and SYDVKM. The CDR3 nucleotides are TGTGCCAGCAGTTCAGGGGACAGCACAGATACGCAGTATTTT. Its translation is CASSSGDSTDTQYF.

This sequence joins TRBV5-6 and TRBJ2-5, with 13 bases identical to TRBD2. The trim removed 0 bases at V and 1 base at J, leaving 6 bases unmatched. Germline V gene lookup returns CDR1 SGHDT and CDR2 YYEEEE. The CDR3 consists of 18 residues. CDR3 loop: CASSLGRLAGGVQETQYF. The CDR3 DNA is TGTGCCAGCAGCTTGGGGAGACTAGCGGGAGGTGTCCAAGAGACCCAGTACTTC.

V and J are TRBV30 and TRBJ2-3; 8 bases fit TRBD1. The CDR3 consists of 13 residues. The junction had 8 bases not matched to a gene; V was cut back by 7 bases and J by 5 bases. Per the germline V gene, CDR1 is GTSNPN and CDR2 is SVGIG (reference sequence). The CDR3 sequence: CALTGAVGDTQYF. The CDR3 nucleotides are TGTGCCTTGACAGGGGCCGTTGGAGATACGCAGTATTTT. The full variable domain, its missing parts supplied by reference TRBV30 and TRBJ2-3, is SQTIHQWPATLVQPVGSPLSLECTVEGTSNPNLYWYRQAAGRGLQLLFYSVGIGQISSEVPQNLSASRPQDRQFILSSKKLLLSDSGFYLCALTGAVGDTQYFGPGTRLTVL.

The V call is TRBV7-3, the J call TRBJ2-1; 12 nucleotides line up with TRBD2. This CDR3 spans 16 amino acids. The V gene end was trimmed by 6 bases and the J gene end by 10 bases; junction bases not matched to a gene: 13. Germline V lookup: CDR1 SGHTA, CDR2 FQGTGA. CDR3 region: CASSSQGLAGGREQFF. For the CDR3, the DNA is TGTGCCAGCAGTTCACAGGGGCTAGCGGGAGGGCGCGAGCAGTTCTTC.

V is TRBV7-2 and J is TRBJ2-7, with 7 bases lining up with TRBD1. Trimming at V came to 5 bases and at J to 3 bases, leaving 7 bases not matched to a gene. Germline loops: CDR1 SGHTA, CDR2 FQGNSA. The CDR3 loop spans 14 amino acids. In DNA, the CDR3 is TGTGCCAGCAGCGGTACGGGACAGTACTACGAGCAGTACTTC. Protein sequence: CASSGTGQYYEQYF.

Only one count was recorded for this clone. The chain carries TRBV30 and TRBJ1-5; D is possibly TRBD1 (5 bases). Germline V CDR1 and CDR2: GTSNPN, SVGIG (reference sequence). This CDR3 contains 14 residues. Trimming pared 4 bases from V and 0 bases from J, leaving 10 bases between. In DNA, the CDR3 is TGTGCCTGGACCAGGGCTTATAGCAATCAGCCCCAGCATTTT. Amino acids: CAWTRAYSNQPQHF.

V is TRBV19 and J is TRBJ2-7, with 10 bases matching TRBD2. Trimming cost V 3 bases and J 2 bases; bases outside gene matches: 4. This CDR3 spans 15 amino acids. Germline-derived CDR1 and CDR2 are LNHDA and SQIVND (reference sequence). The CDR3, as DNA: TGTGCCAGTAGTATGTCTAGCGGGAGCGCCTACGAGCAGTACTTC. Translating it yields CASSMSSGSAYEQYF.

As concerns this clone: The sample contains more than one DNA sequence encoding this CDR3. V gene TRBV27 combines with J gene TRBJ2-5; 7 bases agree with TRBD2. CDR1 MNHEY and CDR2 SMNVEV come from the germline V gene (reference sequence). This CDR3 is built from 14 residues. After removal of 0 bases from V and 5 bases from J, the junction contained 3 bases not matched to a gene. The CDR3 DNA sequence: TGTGCCAGCAGTTTATCCTGGGGAGGGGAGACCCAGTACTTC. As protein: CASSLSWGGETQYF.

The chain uses TRBV7-6 and TRBJ2-3, with D possibly TRBD2 on 7 matching bases. Trimming cost V 4 bases and J 6 bases, with 17 bases left between them. This CDR3 region has 15 residues. Germline CDR1 and CDR2: SGHVS and FNYEAQ. The CDR3 is CASSWAGARIDTQYF. Here the CDR3 DNA reads TGTGCCAGCAGCTGGGCGGGGGCCCGCATCGATACGCAGTATTTT. The full variable domain, with the rest looked up from reference TRBV7-6 and TRBJ2-3, is GAGVSQSPRYKVTKRGQDVALRCDPISGHVSLYWYRQALGQGPEFLTYFNYEAQQDKSGLPNDRFSAERPEGSISTLTIQRTEQRDSAMYRCASSWAGARIDTQYFGPGTRLTVL.

The chain recombines TRBV28 with TRBJ2-7, with D possibly TRBD1 on 6 matching bases. Germline CDR1 and CDR2: MDHEN and SYDVKM. The V end lost 6 bases, the J end lost 6 bases, and 18 bases lay between the germline ends. The CDR3 length is 14 residues. Written as DNA, the CDR3 is TGTGCCAGCAGCACCTACCTCCAGGGGCGCGAGCAGTACTTC. It specifies CASSTYLQGREQYF. Full variable domain (outside the CDR3, taken from reference TRBV28 and TRBJ2-7): DVKVTQSSRYLVKRTGEKVFLECVQDMDHENMFWYRQDPGLGLRLIYFSYDVKMKEKGDIPEGYSVSREKKERFSLILESASTNQTSMYLCASSTYLQGREQYFGPGTRLTVT.

The V gene is TRBV10-2, the J gene TRBJ2-7; TRBD1 might be the D (6 bases). V shed 6 bases and J shed 0 bases, with 18 bases lying between them. Germline lookup yields CDR1 WSHSY and CDR2 SAAADI. This CDR3 has 16 amino acids. CDR3 in amino acids: CASRGSGTSSSYEQYF. The CDR3 DNA sequence: TGCGCCAGCAGAGGATCTGGGACATCAAGCTCCTACGAGCAGTACTTC.

This chain uses TRBV27 with TRBJ1-1; 8 nucleotides align to TRBD1. The junction had 11 bases not matched to a gene; V was cut back by 7 bases and J by 1 base. Germline lookup yields CDR1 MNHEY and CDR2 SMNVEV (reference sequence). The CDR3 runs 16 residues. The CDR3 DNA reads as TGTGCCAGCAAGTCCGACAGGGGTCGCTGGAACACTGAAGCTTTCTTT. It yields the protein CASKSDRGRWNTEAFF.

The V and J genes are TRBV5-1 and TRBJ2-3; 9 nucleotides line up with TRBD2. V lost 3 bases, J lost 0 bases, and 5 bases stayed unmatched. Germline CDR1 reads SGHRS; CDR2 reads YFSETQ. The CDR3 length is 16 residues. In nucleotides, the CDR3 is TGCGCCAGCAGCTATCTAGCGGGGTCTAGCACAGATACGCAGTATTTT. The encoded protein is CASSYLAGSSTDTQYF.

This rearrangement joins TRBV28 to TRBJ2-3; 7 bases fit TRBD2. The CDR3 has 15 residues. The ends lost 2 bases at V and 2 bases at J; junction bases unmatched: 4. Germline V lookup: CDR1 MDHEN, CDR2 SYDVKM. The CDR3 reads CASSLAGAHTDTQYF. The DNA for the CDR3 is TGTGCCAGCAGTTTAGCGGGAGCACACACAGATACGCAGTATTTT.

The rearrangement joins TRBV7-9 to TRBJ1-4, with a tentative D call TRBD1 (5 bases). Looked up from germline, CDR1 is SEHNR and CDR2 is FQNEAQ (reference sequence). The V end lost 1 base, the J end lost 8 bases, and 14 bases lay between the germline ends. The CDR3 consists of 15 residues. This chain's CDR3 is CASSLGRGVNEKLFF. Written as DNA, the CDR3 is TGTGCCAGCAGCTTAGGTCGGGGGGTAAACGAAAAACTGTTTTTT. The whole variable domain, filled in from reference TRBV7-9 and TRBJ1-4, reads DTGVSQNPRHKITKRGQNVTFRCDPISEHNRLYWYRQTLGQGPEFLTYFQNEAQLEKSRLLSDRFSAERPKGSFSTLEIQRTEQGDSAMYLCASSLGRGVNEKLFFGSGTQLSVL.

J is TRBJ2-3 and V is TRBV5-1; D is possibly TRBD1 (6 bases). The CDR3 has 17 residues. Trimming took off 0 bases at V and 0 bases at J, with 14 bases between the two ends. Germline V CDR1 and CDR2: SGHRS, YFSETQ. Here the CDR3 reads CASSLEVRDISTDTQYF. DNA of the CDR3: TGCGCCAGCAGCTTGGAGGTCCGGGACATTAGCACAGATACGCAGTATTTT.

The chain employs TRBV5-4 and TRBJ2-2, with a weak D call TRBD2 (6 bases). CDR3 length: 17 residues. V dropped 3 bases and J dropped 0 bases, with 15 bases sitting between them. The V gene's germline CDR1 is SGHNT and CDR2 YYREEE (reference sequence). CDR3 coding DNA: TGTGCCAGCAGCTCGGGACTCCAAGGGGCGAACACCGGGGAGCTGTTTTTT. As protein: CASSSGLQGANTGELFF.

This sequence joins TRBV6-5 and TRBJ2-6, with TRBD1 as a possible D gene (6 bases). Germline CDR1 is MNHEY and CDR2 is SVGAGI. V lost 6 bases to trimming and J lost 4 bases, with 13 bases between them. The CDR3 has 15 residues. This chain's CDR3 is CASSPGEGGANVLTF. For the CDR3, the DNA is TGTGCCAGCAGCCCAGGGGAAGGGGGGGCCAACGTCCTGACTTTC.

V gene TRBV7-3 combines with J gene TRBJ2-1; possible D gene TRBD1, 5 bases. The V gene lost 4 bases and the J gene lost 0 bases, with 7 bases spanning the gap. CDR1 SGHTA and CDR2 FQGTGA come from the germline V gene. This CDR3 region has 14 residues. CDR3: CASSYQGSYNEQFF. For the CDR3, the DNA is TGTGCCAGCAGCTACCAGGGCTCCTACAATGAGCAGTTCTTC. The full variable domain, with the rest looked up from reference TRBV7-3 and TRBJ2-1, is GAGVSQTPSNKVTEKGKYVELRCDPISGHTALYWYRQSLGQGPEFLIYFQGTGAADDSGLPNDRFFAVRPEGSVSTLKIQRTERGDSAVYLCASSYQGSYNEQFFGPGTRLTVL.

The chain combines TRBV5-6 with TRBJ1-6; no definite D call. CDR1 is SGHDT and CDR2 is YYEEEE in the germline V gene. Deletions cut 2 bases from V and 4 bases from J, with 13 bases between. The length of the CDR3 is 16 residues. DNA for the CDR3: TGTGCCAGCAGCTTAGGGAACGACTATTATAATTCACCCCTCCACTTT. Translating gives CASSLGNDYYNSPLHF.

The chain couples TRBV27 to TRBJ2-2; tentative D call: TRBD1 (5 bases). Per the germline V gene, CDR1 is MNHEY and CDR2 is SMNVEV (reference sequence). V lost 6 bases to trimming and J lost 0 bases, with 17 bases between them. The CDR3 is 17 amino acids. CDR3: CASSKNPQVANTGELFF. In nucleotides, the CDR3 is TGTGCCAGCAGCAAAAACCCACAGGTCGCGAACACCGGGGAGCTGTTTTTT.

The genes are TRBV11-2 and TRBJ2-7; 7 bases fit TRBD1. With 5 bases clipped from V and 0 bases from J, the junction kept 4 bases outside the gene matches. The CDR3 is 14 amino acids. In germline, CDR1 is SGHAT, CDR2 FQNNGV. The DNA for the CDR3 is TGTGCCAGCAGCCCGCGGACAGGCTCCTACGAGCAGTACTTC. Amino acid sequence: CASSPRTGSYEQYF.